Listed below are T cell receptor beta chains from one sample, sequenced in a study of blood T cell repertoires in COVID-19. Using immunoSEQ multiplex PCR, the repertoire was profiled, and TCRdb retains in-frame clones only, with some absent. The sample yields about 120,000 clones, around four fifths seen once. Sequencing used peripheral blood. All receptors derive from a woman between 65 and 79 years old with acute or convalescent COVID-19. Both conserved end residues are part of each CDR3. Each record gives: clone size, V gene, CDR3 protein. Clone size is shown for a subset of rows, as once, few, many or a class of expanded clone.

clone size: NA
V gene: TRBV6-5
CDR3 protein: CASSPVSSYNEQFF

clone size: NA
V gene: TRBV5-1
CDR3 protein: CASSGGAGLQDTQYF

clone size: few
V gene: TRBV30
CDR3 protein: CAWGKDSVEQFF

clone size: NA
V gene: TRBV2
CDR3 protein: CASSEEAAYNEQFF

clone size: NA
V gene: TRBV6-5
CDR3 protein: CASSLTGGLEKLFF

clone size: once
V gene: TRBV4-1
CDR3 protein: CASSQIPGQGSDEQFF

clone size: NA
V gene: TRBV3-1/TRBV3-2
CDR3 protein: CASSQADSRQETQYF

clone size: once
V gene: TRBV2
CDR3 protein: CASSEGLEVNEQYF

clone size: NA
V gene: TRBV7-9
CDR3 protein: CASSVGLAAYSSYNEQFF

clone size: NA
V gene: TRBV5-4
CDR3 protein: CASSLASRHEQFF

clone size: NA
V gene: TRBV12-5
CDR3 protein: CASGLRGLNTEAFF

clone size: NA
V gene: TRBV2
CDR3 protein: CASTIIGGGYTF

clone size: NA
V gene: TRBV29-1
CDR3 protein: CSVGVAGGHGYTF

clone size: NA
V gene: TRBV2
CDR3 protein: CASIDYRSLAQYF